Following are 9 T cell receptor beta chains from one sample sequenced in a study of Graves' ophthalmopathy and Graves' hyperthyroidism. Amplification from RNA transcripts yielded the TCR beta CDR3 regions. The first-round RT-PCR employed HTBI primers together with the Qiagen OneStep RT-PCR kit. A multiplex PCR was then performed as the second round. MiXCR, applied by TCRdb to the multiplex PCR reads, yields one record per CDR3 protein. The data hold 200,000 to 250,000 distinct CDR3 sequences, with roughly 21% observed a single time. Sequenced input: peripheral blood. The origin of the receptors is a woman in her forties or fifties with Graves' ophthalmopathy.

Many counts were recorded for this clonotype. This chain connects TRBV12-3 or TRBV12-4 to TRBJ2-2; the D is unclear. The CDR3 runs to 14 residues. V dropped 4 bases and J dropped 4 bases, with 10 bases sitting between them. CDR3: CASSSPLGTGELFF. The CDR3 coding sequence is TGTGCCAGCAGTTCCCCGCTGGGCACCGGGGAGCTGTTTTTT.

DNA for the CDR3: TGTGCCAGCTCACCGTACCATAACACTGAAGCTTTCTTT. The encoded protein is CASSPYHNTEAFF. V is TRBV18 and J is TRBJ1-1; D is unclear. The CDR3 is made up of 13 amino acids. Between the trimmed V and J ends, which lost 3 bases and 2 bases, there was a span of 7 bases. Germline V gene sequence: CDR1 KGHSH, CDR2 LQKENI.

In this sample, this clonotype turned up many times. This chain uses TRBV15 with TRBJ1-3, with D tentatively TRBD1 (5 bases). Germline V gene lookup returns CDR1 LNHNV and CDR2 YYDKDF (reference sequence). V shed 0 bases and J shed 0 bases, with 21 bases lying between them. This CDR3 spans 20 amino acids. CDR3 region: CATSRDRGKGTGFSGNTIYF. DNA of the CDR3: TGTGCCACCAGCAGAGATCGCGGCAAAGGGACGGGATTCTCTGGAAACACCATATATTTT. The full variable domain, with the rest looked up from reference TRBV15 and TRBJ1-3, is DAMVIQNPRYQVTQFGKPVTLSCSQTLNHNVMYWYQQKSSQAPKLLFHYYDKDFNNEADTPDNFQSRRPNTSFCFLDIRSPGLGDTAMYLCATSRDRGKGTGFSGNTIYFGEGSWLTVV.

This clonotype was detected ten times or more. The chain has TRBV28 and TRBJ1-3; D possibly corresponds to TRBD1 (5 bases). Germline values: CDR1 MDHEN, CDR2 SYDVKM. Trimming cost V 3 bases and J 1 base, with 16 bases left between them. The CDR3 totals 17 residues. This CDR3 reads CASSFERTILSGNTIYF. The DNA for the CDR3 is TGTGCCAGCAGTTTCGAGAGGACAATTTTATCTGGAAACACCATATATTTT.

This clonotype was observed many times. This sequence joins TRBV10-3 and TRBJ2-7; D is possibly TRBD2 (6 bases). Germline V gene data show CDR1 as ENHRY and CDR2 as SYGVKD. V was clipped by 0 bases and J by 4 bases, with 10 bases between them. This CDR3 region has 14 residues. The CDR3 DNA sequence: TGTGCCATCAGTGAGTCGCTGGGAGGATACGAGCAGTACTTC. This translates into CAISESLGGYEQYF.

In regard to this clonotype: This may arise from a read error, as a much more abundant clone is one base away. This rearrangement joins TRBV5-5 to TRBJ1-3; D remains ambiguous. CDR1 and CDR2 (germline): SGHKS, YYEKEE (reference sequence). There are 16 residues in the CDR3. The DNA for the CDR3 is TGTGCCAGCAGCTTGGGGTCGCAACTCGCTGGAGACACCATATATTTT. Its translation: CASSLGSQLAGDTIYF. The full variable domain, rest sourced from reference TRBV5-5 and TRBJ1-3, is DAGVTQSPTHLIKTRGQQVTLRCSPISGHKSVSWYQQVLGQGPQFIFQYYEKEERGRGNFPDRFSARQFPNYSSELNVNALLLGDSALYLCASSLGSQLAGDTIYFGEGSWLTVV.

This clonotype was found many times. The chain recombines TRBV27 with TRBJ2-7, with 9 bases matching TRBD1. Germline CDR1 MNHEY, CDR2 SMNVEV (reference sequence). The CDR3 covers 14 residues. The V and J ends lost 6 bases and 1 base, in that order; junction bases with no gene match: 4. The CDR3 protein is CASRRDRESYEQYF. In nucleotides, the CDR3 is TGTGCCAGCAGAAGGGACAGGGAGTCCTACGAGCAGTACTTC.

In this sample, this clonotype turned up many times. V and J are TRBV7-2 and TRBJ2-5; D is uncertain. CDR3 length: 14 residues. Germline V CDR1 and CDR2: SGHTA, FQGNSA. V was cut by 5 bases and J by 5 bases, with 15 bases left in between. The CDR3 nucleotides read TGTGCCAGCAGCCCTAGTCGGGCCCGGGAGACCCAGTACTTC. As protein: CASSPSRARETQYF. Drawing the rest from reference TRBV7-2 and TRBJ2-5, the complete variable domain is GAGVSQSPSNKVTEKGKDVELRCDPISGHTALYWYRQSLGQGLEFLIYFQGNSAPDKSGLPSDRFSAERTGGSVSTLTIQRTQQEDSAVYLCASSPSRARETQYFGPGTRLLVL.

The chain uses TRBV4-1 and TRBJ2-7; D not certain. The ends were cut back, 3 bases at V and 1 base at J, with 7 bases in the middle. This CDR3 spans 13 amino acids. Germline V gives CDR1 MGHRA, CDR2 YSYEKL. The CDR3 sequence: CASSHRTSYEQYF. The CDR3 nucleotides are TGCGCCAGCAGCCACCGGACGTCCTACGAGCAGTACTTC.